This T cell receptor (beta chain) was observed in a study of blood T cell repertoires in COVID-19. At the level of the study: PBMCs, B-cell-depleted T cells, or T cells provided the cDNA or gDNA that made up the material.

J lost 4 bases, V lost 4 bases, and 12 bases had no gene match. The CDR3 consists of 16 residues. Germline values: CDR1 MGHRA, CDR2 YSYEKL. Original data processing: Reference gene primer amplification gave nucleated cell count estimates. TCRdb's copy holds only in-frame clones and misses some; the assay was immunoSEQ multiplex PCR. From that table come the V and J calls and clone size; the DNA was used to work out D and trimming. The repertoire holds about 300,000 clones, with roughly 89% as singletons. This TCR came from a woman in her forties who had recovered from COVID-19. This chain joins TRBV4-1 and TRBJ1-1; 7 nucleotides align to TRBD1. The sample was PBMCs or T cells enriched from blood (not recorded which). The CDR3 reads CASSRDQAGGGTEAFF. CDR3 coding DNA: TGCGCCAGCAGCCGTGATCAGGCAGGGGGTGGCACTGAAGCTTTCTTT.